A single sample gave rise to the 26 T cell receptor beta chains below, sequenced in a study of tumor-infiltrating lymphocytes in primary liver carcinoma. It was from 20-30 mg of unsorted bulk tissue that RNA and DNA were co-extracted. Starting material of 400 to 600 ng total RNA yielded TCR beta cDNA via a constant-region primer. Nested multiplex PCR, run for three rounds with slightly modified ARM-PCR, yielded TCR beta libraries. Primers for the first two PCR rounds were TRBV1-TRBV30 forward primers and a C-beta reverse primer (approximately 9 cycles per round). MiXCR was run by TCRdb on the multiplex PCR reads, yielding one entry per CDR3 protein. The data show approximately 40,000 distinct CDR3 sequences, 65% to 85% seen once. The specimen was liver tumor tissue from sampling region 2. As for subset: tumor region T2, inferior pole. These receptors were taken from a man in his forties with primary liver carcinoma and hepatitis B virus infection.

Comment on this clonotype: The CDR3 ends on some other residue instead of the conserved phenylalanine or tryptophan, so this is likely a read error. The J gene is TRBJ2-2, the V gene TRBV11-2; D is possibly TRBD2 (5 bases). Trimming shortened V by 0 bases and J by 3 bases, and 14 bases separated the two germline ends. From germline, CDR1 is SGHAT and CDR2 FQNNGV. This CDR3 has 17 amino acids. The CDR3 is CASSLDHRGKDTGELFI. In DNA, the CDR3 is TGTGCCAGCAGCTTAGATCATCGGGGTAAAGACACCGGGGAGCTGTTTATT.

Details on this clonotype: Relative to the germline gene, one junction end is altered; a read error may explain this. DNA for the CDR3: TGCGCCAGCAGCCTCAGGAGCCTAGCGGGAGGCTACTCCAATGAGCAGTTCTTC. It codes for CASSLRSLAGGYSNEQFF. The chain recombines TRBV11-1 with TRBJ2-1, with 11 bases identical to TRBD2. The CDR3 totals 18 residues. The germline V gene has CDR1 SGHAT and CDR2 FQDESV (reference sequence).

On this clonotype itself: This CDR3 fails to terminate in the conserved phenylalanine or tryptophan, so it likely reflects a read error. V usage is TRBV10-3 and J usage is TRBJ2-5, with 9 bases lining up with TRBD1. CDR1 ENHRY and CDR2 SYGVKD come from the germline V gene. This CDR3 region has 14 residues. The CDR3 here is CVISGQGTQETQYL. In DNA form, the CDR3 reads TGTGTCATCAGTGGACAGGGGACCCAAGAGACCCAGTACTTA.

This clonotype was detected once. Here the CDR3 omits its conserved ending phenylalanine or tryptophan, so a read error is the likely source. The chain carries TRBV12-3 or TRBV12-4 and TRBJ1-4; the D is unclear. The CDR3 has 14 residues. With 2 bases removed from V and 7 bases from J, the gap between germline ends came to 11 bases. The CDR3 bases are TGTGCCAGCAGTTTATCAGGAGTTAGTGAAAAACTGTTTCTT. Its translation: CASSLSGVSEKLFL.

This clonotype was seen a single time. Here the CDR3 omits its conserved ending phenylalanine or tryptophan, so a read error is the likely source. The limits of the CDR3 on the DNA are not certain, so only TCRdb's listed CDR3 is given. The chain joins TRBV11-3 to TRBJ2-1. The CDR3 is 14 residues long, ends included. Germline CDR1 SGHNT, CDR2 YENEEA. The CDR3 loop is CASSLGVSDNEQFL.

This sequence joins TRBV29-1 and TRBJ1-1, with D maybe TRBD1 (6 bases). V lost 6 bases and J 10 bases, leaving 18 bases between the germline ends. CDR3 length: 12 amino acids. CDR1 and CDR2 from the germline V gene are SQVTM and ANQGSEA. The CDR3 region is CSVSQDSAGAFF. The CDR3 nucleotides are TGCAGCGTCTCTCAGGACAGTGCTGGAGCTTTCTTT. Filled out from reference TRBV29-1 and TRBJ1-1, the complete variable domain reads SAVISQKPSRDICQRGTSLTIQCQVDSQVTMMFWYRQQPGQSLTLIATANQGSEATYESGFVIDKFPISRPNLTFSTLTVSNMSPEDSSIYLCSVSQDSAGAFFGQGTRLTVV.

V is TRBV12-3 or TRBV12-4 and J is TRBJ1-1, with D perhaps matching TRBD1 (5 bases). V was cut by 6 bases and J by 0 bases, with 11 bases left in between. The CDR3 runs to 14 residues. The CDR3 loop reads CASSMGLMNTEAFF. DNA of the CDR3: TGTGCCAGCAGCATGGGGCTGATGAACACTGAAGCTTTCTTT.

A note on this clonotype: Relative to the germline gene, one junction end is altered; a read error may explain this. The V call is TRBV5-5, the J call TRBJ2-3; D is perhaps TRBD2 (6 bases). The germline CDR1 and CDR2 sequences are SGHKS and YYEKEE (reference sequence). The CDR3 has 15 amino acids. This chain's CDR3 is CTSSVGLRGLDTQFF. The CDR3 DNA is TGTACCAGCAGCGTCGGGCTACGGGGACTCGATACGCAGTTTTTT.

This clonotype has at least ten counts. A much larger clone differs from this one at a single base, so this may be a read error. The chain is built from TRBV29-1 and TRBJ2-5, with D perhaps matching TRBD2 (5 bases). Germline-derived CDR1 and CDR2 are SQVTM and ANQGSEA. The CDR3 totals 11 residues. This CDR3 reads CSVDRGEAQYF. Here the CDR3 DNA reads TGCAGCGTTGATCGGGGAGAGGCCCAGTACTTC.

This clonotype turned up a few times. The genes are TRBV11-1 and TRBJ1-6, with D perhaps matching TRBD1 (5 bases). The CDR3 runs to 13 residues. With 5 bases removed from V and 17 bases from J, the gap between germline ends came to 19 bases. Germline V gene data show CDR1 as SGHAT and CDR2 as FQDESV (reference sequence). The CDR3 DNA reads TGTGCCAGCAGCCGGACACTAGTTTCTCCCTTCCACTTT. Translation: CASSRTLVSPFHF.

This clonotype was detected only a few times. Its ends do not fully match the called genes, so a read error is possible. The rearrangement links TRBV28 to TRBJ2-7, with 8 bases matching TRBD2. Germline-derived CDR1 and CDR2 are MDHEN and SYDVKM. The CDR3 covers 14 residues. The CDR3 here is CASSRGGLHYEHYF. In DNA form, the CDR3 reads TGTGCCAGCAGTCGGGGGGGATTACATTACGAGCATTACTTC. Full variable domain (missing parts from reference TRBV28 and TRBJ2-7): DVKVTQSSRYLVKRTGEKVFLECVQDMDHENMFWYRQDPGLGLRLIYFSYDVKMKEKGDIPEGYSVSREKKERFSLILESASTNQTSMYLCASSRGGLHYEHYFGPGTRLTVT.

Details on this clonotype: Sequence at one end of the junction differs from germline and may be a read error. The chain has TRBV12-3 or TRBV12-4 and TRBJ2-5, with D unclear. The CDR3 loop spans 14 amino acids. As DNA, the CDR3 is TGTGTCAGCATCCCCCGGAAGGATCTGTTGGCCCAGTACTTC. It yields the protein CVSIPRKDLLAQYF.

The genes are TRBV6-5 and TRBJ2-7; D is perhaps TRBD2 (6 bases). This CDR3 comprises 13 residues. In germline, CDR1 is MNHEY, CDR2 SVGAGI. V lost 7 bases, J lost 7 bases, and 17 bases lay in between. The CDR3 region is CASIRLVGGEQYF. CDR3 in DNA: TGTGCCAGCATCAGACTAGTTGGGGGTGAGCAGTACTTC.

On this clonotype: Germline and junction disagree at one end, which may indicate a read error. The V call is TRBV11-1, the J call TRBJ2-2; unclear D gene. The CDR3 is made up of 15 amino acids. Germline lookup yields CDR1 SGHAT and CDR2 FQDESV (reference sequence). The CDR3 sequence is CVSNYIGPFSGELFF. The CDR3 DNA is TGTGTCAGCAACTATATAGGACCTTTCTCCGGGGAGCTGTTTTTT.

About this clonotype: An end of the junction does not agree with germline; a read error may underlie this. In DNA form, the CDR3 reads TGTGCCAACAGCTTTAACAGGAACTCCTACGAACAGTACTTC. It specifies CANSFNRNSYEQYF. The genes are TRBV11-2 and TRBJ2-7; perhaps TRBD1 as D (5 bases). The CDR3 spans 14 residues. The germline gives CDR1 SGHAT, CDR2 FQNNGV.

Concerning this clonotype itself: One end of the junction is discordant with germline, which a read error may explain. CDR3 nucleotide sequence: TGTGCCACCCAGCGGCTGCGATCTGGGGCCAACGTCCTGTCTTTC. Amino acids: CATQRLRSGANVLSF. The rearrangement joins TRBV11-2 to TRBJ2-6, with D tentatively TRBD1 or TRBD2 (5 bases each). The CDR3 totals 15 residues. Germline V CDR1 and CDR2: SGHAT, FQNNGV.

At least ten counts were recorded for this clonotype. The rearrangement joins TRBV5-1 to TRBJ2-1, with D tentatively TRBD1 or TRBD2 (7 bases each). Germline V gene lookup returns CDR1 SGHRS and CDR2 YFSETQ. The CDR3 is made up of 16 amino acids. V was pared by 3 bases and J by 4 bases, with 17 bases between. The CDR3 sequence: CASSSFSRGGYNEQFF. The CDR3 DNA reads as TGCGCCAGCAGCTCCTTTAGCAGGGGGGGATACAATGAGCAGTTCTTC.

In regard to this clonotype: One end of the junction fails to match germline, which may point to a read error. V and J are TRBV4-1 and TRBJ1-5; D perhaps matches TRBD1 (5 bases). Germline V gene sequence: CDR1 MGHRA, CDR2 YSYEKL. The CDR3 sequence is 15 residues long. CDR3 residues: CATRPIEGSNQPQHF. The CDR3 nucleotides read TGCGCCACCAGACCCATAGAGGGGAGCAATCAGCCCCAACATTTT.

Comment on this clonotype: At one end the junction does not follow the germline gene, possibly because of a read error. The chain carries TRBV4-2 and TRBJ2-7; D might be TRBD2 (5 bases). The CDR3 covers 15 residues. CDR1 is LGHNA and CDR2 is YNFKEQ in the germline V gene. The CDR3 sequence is CANNQDKGSGYEQYF. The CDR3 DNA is TGTGCCAACAACCAAGATAAGGGAAGCGGCTACGAGCAATACTTC.

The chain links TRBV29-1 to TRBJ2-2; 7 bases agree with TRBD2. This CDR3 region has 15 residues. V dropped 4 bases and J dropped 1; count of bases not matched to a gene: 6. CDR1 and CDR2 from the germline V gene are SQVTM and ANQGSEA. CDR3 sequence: CSVGTSTVNTGELFF. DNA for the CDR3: TGCAGCGTTGGGACTAGTACGGTGAACACCGGGGAGCTGTTTTTT.

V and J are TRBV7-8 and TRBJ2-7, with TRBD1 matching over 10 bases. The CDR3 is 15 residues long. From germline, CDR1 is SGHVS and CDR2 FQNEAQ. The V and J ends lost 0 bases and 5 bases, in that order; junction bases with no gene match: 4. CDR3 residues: CASSLAGDRGHEQYF. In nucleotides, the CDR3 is TGTGCCAGCAGCTTAGCAGGGGACAGGGGCCACGAGCAGTACTTC.

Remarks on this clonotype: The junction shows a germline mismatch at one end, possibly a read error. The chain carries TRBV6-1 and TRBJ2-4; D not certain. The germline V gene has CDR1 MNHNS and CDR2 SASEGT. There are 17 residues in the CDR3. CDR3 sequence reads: CASSGALFGLAKNIQDF. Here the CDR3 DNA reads TGTGCCAGCAGCGGAGCCTTATTCGGGTTAGCCAAAAACATTCAGGACTTC.

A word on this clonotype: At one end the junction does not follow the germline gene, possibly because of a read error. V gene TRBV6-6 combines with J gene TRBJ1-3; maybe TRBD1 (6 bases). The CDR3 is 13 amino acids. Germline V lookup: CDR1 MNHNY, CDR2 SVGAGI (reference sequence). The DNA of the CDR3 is TGTGCTAGCAGTCCACAGGGAGGGAACACCATATATTTT. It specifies CASSPQGGNTIYF.

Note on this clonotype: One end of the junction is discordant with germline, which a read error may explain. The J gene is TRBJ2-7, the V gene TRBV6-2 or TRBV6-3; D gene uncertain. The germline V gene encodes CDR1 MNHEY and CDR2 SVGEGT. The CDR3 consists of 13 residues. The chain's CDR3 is CASSCTTYYERYF. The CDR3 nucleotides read TGTGCCAGCAGTTGCACGACATACTACGAGCGGTACTTC.

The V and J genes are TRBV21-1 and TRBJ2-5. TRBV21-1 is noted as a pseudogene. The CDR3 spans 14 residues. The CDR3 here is CASSKVVQAVTQNF. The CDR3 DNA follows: TGTGCCAGCAGCAAAGTCGTCCAGGCTGTGACTCAGAACTTC.

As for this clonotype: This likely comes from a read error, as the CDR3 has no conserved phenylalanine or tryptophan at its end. The CDR3 sequence: CASSLNGNGQETQYS. CDR3 coding DNA: TGTGCTAGTAGCTTGAACGGGAACGGCCAAGAGACCCAGTACTCC. The chain is built from TRBV5-4 and TRBJ2-5; the D gene is possibly TRBD2 (5 bases). The CDR3 spans 15 residues. Germline V gene lookup returns CDR1 SGHNT and CDR2 YYREEE (reference sequence).